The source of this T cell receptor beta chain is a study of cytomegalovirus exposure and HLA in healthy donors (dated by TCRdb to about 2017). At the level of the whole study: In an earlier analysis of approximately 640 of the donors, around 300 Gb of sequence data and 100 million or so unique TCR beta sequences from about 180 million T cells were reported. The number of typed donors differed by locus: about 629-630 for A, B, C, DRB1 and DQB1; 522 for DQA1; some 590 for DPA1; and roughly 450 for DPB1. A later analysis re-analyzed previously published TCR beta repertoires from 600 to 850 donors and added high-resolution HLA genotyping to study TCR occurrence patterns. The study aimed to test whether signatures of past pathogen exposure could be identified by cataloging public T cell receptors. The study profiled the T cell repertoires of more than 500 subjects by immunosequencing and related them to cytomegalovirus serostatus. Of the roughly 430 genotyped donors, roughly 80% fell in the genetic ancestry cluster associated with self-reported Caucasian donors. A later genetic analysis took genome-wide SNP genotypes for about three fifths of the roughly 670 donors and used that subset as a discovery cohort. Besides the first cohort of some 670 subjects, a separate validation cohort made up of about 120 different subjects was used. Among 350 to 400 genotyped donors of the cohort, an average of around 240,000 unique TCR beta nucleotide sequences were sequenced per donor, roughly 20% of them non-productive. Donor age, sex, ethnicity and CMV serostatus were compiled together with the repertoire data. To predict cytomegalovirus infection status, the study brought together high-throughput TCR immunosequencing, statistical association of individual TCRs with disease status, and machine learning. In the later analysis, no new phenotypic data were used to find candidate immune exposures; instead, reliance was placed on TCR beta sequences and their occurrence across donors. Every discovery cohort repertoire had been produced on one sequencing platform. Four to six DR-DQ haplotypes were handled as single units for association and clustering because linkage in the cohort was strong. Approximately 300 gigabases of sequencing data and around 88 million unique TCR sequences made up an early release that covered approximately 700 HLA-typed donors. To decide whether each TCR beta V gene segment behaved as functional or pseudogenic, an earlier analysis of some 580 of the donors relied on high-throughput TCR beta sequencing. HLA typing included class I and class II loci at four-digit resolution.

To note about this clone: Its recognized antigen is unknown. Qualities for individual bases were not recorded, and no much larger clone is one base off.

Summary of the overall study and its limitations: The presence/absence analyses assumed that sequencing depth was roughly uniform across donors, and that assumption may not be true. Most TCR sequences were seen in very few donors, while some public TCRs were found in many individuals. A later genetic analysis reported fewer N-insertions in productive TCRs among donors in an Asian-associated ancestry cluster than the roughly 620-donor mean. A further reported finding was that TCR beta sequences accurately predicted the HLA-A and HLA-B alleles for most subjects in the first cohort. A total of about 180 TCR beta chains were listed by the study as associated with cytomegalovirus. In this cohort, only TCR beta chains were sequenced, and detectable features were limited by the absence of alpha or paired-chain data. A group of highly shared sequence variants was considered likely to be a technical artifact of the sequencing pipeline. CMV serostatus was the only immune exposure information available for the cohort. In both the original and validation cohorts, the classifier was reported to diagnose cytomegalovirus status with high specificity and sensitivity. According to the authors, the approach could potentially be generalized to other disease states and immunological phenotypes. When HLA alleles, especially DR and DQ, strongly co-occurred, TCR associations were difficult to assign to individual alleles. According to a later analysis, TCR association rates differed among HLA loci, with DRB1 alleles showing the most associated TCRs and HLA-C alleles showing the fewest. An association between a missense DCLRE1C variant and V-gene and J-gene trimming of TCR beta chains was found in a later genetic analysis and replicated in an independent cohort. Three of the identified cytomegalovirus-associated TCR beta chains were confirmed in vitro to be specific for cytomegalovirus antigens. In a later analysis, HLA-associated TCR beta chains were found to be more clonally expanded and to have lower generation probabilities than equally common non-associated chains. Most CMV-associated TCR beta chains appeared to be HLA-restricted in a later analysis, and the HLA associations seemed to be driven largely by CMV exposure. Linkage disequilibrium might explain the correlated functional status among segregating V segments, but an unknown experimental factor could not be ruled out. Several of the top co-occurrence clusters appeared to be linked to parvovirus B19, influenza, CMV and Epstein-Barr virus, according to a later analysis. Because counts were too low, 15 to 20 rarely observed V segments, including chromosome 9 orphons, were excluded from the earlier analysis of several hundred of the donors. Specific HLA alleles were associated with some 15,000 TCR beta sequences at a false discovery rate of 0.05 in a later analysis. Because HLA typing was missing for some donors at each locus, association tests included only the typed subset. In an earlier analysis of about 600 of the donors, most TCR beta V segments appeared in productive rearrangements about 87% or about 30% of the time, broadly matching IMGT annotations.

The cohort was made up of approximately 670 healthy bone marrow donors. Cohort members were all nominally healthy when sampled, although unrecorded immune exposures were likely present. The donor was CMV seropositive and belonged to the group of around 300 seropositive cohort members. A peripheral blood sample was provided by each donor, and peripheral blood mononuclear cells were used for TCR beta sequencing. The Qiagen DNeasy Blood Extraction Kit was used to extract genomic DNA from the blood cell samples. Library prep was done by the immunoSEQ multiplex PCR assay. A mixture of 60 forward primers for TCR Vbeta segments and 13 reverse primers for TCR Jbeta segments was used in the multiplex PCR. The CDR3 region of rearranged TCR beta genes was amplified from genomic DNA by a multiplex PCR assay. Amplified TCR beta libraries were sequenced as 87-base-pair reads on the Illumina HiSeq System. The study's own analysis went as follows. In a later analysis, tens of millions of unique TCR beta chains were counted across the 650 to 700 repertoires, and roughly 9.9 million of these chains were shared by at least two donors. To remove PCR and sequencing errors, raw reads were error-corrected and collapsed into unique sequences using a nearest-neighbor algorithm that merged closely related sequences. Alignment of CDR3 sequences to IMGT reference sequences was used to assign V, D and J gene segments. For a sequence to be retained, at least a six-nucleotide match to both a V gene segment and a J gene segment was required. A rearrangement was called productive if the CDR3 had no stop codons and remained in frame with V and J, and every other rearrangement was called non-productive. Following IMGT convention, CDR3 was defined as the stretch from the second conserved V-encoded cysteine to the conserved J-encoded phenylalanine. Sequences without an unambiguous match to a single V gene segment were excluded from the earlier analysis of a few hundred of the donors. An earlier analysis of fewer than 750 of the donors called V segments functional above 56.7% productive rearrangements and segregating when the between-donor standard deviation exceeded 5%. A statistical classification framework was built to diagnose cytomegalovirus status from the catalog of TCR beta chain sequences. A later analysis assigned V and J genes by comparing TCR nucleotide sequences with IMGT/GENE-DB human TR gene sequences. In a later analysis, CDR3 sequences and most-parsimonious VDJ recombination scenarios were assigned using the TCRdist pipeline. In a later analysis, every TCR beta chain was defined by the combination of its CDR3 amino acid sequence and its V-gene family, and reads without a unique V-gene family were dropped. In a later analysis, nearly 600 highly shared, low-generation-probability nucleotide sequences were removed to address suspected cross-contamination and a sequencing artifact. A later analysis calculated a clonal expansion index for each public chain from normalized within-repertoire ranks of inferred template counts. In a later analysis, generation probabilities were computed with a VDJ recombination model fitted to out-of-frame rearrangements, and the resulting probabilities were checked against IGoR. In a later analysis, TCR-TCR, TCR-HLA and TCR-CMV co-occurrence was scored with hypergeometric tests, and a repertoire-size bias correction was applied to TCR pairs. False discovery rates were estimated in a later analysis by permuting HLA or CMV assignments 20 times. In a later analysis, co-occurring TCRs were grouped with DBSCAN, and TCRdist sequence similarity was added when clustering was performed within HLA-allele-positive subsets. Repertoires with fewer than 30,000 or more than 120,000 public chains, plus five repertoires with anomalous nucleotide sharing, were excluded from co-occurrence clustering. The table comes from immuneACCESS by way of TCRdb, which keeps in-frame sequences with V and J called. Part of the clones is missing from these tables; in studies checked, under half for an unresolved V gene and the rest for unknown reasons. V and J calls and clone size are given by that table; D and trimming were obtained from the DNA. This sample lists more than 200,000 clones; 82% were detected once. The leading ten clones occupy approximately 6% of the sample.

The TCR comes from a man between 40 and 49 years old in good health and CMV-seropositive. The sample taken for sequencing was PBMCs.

The sequence in DNA is TGTGCCTGGAGCACCTTAACGGACATCAATCAGCCCCAGCATTTT. Its translation reads: CAWSTLTDINQPQHF. The chain uses TRBV30 and TRBJ1-5; the D gene is perhaps TRBD1, from 5 matching bases. The CDR3 starts with the cysteine, ends with the phenylalanine, and has 15 residues. Of the read, only the CDR3 DNA is kept; its 45 bases are in frame from base 1. Via the germline V gene (reference sequence), CDR1 is GTSNPN and CDR2 SVGIG. V loses 3 bases, J loses 3 bases, and the germline ends lie 15 bases apart.